This T cell receptor (beta chain) was sequenced in a study of monozygotic twins with inflammatory bowel disease. TCRdb reworked the 5' RACE reads into one entry per CDR3 protein, no DNA. The repertoire shows 330,000 or so distinct CDR3 sequences; the top ten hold around 2%. The receptor comes from a human donor with ulcerative colitis or Crohn's disease, or a healthy co-twin of an affected twin (not recorded which). The sample taken for sequencing was blood.

This CDR3 is CASSQVTGAPLHF. The chain uses TRBV4-1 and TRBJ1-6; the D call of TRBD1 rests on TCRdb alone, since no DNA is present to check it. Germline V CDR1 and CDR2: MGHRA, YSYEKL. The length of the CDR3 is 13 residues.